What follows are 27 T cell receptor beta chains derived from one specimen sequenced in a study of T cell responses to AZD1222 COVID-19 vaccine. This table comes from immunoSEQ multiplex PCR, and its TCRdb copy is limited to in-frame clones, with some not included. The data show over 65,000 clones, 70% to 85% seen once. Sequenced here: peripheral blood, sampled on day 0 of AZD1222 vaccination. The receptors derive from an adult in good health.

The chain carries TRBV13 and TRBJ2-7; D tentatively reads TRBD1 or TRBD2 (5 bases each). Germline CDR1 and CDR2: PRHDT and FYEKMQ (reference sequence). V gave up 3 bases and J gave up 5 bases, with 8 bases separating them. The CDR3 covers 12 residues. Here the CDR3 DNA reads TGTGCCAGCAGCTTTTGGGGGAACGAGCAGTACTTC. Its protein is CASSFWGNEQYF.

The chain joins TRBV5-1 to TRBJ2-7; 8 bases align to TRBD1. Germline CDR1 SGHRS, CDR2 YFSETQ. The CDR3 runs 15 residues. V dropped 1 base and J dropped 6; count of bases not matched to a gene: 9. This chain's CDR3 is CASSLQGALIGEQYF. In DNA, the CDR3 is TGCGCCAGCAGCTTGCAGGGGGCGCTAATTGGCGAGCAGTACTTC.

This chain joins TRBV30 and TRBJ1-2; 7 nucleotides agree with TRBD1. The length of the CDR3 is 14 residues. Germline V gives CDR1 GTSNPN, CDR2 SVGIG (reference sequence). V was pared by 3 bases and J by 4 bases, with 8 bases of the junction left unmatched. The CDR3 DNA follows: TGTGCCTGGAGCGGCACAGGGGTGGGCTATGGCTACACCTTC. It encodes CAWSGTGVGYGYTF.

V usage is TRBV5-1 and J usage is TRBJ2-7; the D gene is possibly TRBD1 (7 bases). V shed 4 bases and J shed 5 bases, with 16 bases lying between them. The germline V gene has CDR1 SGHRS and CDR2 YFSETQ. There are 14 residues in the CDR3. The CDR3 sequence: CASSITGDFNEQYF. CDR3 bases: TGCGCCAGCAGCATTACAGGGGACTTCAACGAGCAGTACTTC.

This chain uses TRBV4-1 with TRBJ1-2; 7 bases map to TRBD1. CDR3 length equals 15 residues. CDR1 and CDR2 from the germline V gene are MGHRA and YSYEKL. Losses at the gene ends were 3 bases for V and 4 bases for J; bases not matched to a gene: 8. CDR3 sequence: CASSHQDREGYGYTF. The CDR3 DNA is TGCGCCAGCAGCCACCAAGACAGGGAGGGCTATGGCTACACCTTC.

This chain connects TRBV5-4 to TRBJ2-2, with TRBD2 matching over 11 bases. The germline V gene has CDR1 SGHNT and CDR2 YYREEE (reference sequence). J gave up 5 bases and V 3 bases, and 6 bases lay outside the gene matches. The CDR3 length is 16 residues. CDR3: CASSSGSSGGTGELFF. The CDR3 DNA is TGTGCCAGCAGCTCTGGCTCTAGCGGGGGGACCGGGGAGCTGTTTTTT.

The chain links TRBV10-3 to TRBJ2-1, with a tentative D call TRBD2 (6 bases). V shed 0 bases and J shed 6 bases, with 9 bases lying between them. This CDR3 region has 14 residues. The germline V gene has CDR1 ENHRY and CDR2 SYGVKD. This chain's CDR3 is CAISESAGGNEQFF. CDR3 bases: TGTGCCATCAGTGAGTCAGCCGGGGGCAATGAGCAGTTCTTC.

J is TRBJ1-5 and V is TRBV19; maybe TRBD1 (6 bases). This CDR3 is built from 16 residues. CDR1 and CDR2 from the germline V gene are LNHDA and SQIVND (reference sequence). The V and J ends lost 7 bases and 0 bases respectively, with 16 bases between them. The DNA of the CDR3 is TGTGCCAGTAACCATCTCAGGGGACTTAGCAATCAGCCCCAGCATTTT. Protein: CASNHLRGLSNQPQHF.

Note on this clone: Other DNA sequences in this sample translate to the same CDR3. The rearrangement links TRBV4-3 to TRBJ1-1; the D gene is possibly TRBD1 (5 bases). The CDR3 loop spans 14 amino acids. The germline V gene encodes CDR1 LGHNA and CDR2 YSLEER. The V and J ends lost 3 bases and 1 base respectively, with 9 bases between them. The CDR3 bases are TGCGCCAGCAGCCAGGACACAGGGAACACTGAAGCTTTCTTT. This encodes CASSQDTGNTEAFF.

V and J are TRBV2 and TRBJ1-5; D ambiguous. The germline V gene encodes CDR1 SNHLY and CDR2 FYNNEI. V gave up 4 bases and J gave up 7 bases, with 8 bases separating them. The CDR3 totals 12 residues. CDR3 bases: TGTGCCAGCAGTGCAGGAGGGCAGCCCCAGCATTTT. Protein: CASSAGGQPQHF.

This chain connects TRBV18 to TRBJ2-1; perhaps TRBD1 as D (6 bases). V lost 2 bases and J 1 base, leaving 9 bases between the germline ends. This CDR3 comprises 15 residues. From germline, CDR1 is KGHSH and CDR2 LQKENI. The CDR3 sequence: CASSPNRVSYNEQFF. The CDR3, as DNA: TGTGCCAGCTCACCAAACAGGGTGTCCTACAATGAGCAGTTCTTC.

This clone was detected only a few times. The DNA of the CDR3 is TGTGCCAGCAGTTACAACCCTAGCGGCACAGATACGCAGTATTTT. Its protein is CASSYNPSGTDTQYF. The chain couples TRBV6-5 to TRBJ2-3; tentatively, D is TRBD2 (6 bases). In germline, CDR1 is MNHEY, CDR2 SVGAGI. CDR3 length: 15 residues. Trimming pared 2 bases from V and 1 base from J, leaving 10 bases between.

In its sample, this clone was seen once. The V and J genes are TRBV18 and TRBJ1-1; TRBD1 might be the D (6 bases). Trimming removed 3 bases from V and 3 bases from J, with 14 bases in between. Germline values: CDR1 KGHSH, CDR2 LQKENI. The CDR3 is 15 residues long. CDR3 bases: TGTGCCAGCTCACCCCTGGCGGGGGCCGACACTGAAGCTTTCTTT. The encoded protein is CASSPLAGADTEAFF. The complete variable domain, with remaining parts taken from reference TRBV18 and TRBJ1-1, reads NAGVMQNPRHLVRRRGQEARLRCSPMKGHSHVYWYRQLPEEGLKFMVYLQKENIIDESGMPKERFSAEFPKEGPSILRIQQVVRGDSAAYFCASSPLAGADTEAFFGQGTRLTVV.

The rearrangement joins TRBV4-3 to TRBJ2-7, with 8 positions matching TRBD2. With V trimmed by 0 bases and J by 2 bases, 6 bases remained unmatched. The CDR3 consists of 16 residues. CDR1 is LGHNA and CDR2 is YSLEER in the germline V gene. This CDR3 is CASSQEGAGVPYEQYF. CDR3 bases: TGCGCCAGCAGCCAAGAGGGAGCGGGAGTGCCCTACGAGCAGTACTTC.

CDR3 residues: CASSRGLATQETQYF. CDR3 sequence (DNA): TGTGCCAGCTCCAGAGGACTAGCGACCCAAGAGACCCAGTACTTC. The chain combines TRBV18 with TRBJ2-5, with TRBD2 identical over 9 bases. This CDR3 spans 15 amino acids. Germline V gene sequence: CDR1 KGHSH, CDR2 LQKENI. J was trimmed by 1 base and V by 6 bases; bases with no gene match: 6.

CDR3 nucleotides: TGTGCCAGCAGCAAAGCGGGGCGGGGTTCTGGGGCCAACGTCCTGACTTTC. It yields the protein CASSKAGRGSGANVLTF. V and J are TRBV21-1 and TRBJ2-6; TRBD2, as called in the table, went unchecked against the DNA. TRBV21-1 is termed a pseudogene. This CDR3 is built from 17 residues.

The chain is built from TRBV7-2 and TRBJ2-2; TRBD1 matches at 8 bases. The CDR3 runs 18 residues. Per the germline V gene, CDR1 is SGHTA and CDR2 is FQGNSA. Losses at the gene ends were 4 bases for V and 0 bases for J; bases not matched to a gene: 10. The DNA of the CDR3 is TGTGCCAGCAGCTCGGGGACAGGCCGAGGGGCGAACACCGGGGAGCTGTTTTTT. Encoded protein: CASSSGTGRGANTGELFF.

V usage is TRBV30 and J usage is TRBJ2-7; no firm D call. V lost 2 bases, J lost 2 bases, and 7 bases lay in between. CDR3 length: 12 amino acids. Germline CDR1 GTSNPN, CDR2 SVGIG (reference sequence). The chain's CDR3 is CAWSYSAYEQYF. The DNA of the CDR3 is TGTGCCTGGAGTTACTCCGCCTACGAGCAGTACTTC.

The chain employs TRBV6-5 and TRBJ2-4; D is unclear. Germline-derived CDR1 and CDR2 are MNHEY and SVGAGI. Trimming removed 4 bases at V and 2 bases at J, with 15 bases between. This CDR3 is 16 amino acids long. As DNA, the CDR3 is TGTGCCAGCAGTTTAGGACCACCTTTATCCAAAAACATTCAGTACTTC. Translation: CASSLGPPLSKNIQYF.

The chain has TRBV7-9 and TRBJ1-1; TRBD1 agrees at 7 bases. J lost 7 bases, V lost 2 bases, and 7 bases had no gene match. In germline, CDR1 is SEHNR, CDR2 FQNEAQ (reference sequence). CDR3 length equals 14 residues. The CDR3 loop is CASSLKGALLEAFF. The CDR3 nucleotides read TGTGCCAGCAGCTTAAAGGGGGCCCTCCTTGAAGCTTTCTTT.

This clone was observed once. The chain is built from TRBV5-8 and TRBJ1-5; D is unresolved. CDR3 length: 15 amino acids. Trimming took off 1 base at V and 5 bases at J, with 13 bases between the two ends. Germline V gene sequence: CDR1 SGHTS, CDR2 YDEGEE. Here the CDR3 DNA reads TGTGCCAGCAGCTTGATATCGACGGGTTATCAGCCCCAGCATTTT. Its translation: CASSLISTGYQPQHF.

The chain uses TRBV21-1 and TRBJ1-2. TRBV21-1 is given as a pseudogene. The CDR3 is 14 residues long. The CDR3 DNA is TGTGCCAGCAGCAAAGTGGGGGGGGGCTGTGGCTACACCTTC. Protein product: CASSKVGGGCGYTF.

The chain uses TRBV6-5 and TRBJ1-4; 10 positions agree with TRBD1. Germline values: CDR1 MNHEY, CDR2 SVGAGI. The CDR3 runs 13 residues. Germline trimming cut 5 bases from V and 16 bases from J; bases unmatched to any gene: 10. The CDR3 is CASSTGDRGDAFF. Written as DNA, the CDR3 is TGTGCCAGCAGTACCGGGGACAGGGGAGATGCGTTTTTT.

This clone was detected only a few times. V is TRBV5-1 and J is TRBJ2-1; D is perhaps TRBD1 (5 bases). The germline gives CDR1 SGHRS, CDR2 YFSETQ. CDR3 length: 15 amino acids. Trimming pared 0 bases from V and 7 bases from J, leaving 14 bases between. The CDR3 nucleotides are TGCGCCAGCAGCTTGGTAACAGGAAAGGGGAATGAGCAGTTCTTC. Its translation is CASSLVTGKGNEQFF.

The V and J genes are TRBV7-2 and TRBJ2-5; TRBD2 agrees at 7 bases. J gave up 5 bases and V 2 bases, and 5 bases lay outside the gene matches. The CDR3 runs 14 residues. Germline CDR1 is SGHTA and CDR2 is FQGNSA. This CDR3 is CASSLMGGWETQYF. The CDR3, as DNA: TGTGCCAGCAGCTTAATGGGGGGGTGGGAGACCCAGTACTTC.

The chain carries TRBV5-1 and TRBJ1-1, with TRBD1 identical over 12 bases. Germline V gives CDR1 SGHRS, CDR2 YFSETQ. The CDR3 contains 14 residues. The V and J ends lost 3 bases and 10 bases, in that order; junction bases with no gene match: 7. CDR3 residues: CASSSTGQGAGAFF. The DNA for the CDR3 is TGCGCCAGCAGCTCGACGGGACAGGGGGCGGGAGCTTTCTTT.

This CDR3 is CASNDRGRLNTEAFF. The CDR3 region has the DNA TGTGCCAGCAACGACAGGGGGCGCCTGAACACTGAAGCTTTCTTT. The rearrangement joins TRBV6-5 to TRBJ1-1, with TRBD1 matching 10 bases. This CDR3 has 15 amino acids. V gave up 7 bases and J gave up 0 bases; unmatched junction bases: 5. From germline, CDR1 is MNHEY and CDR2 SVGAGI.